The rows below give T cell receptor beta chains drawn from one sample of a study of blood T cell repertoires in COVID-19. Profiled with immunoSEQ multiplex PCR; TCRdb holds only in-frame clones, not every one. The sample yields over 110,000 clones, about 86% seen once. Sequenced input: peripheral blood. The receptors were gathered from a human donor in a cohort sampled during active COVID-19. CDR3s include the opening cysteine and the closing phenylalanine or tryptophan. A D gene is named only where the DNA matches it firmly. Size tells how often a clone was seen (once, few, many) or the class of an expanded clone, and some rows leave it out.

clone size: few; J gene: TRBJ2-7; D gene: TRBD1; V gene: TRBV28; CDR3 DNA: TGTGCCAGCAGACAGAACAGGGGGAGCGAGCAGTACTTC; CDR3 protein: CASRQNRGSEQYF
clone size: .; J gene: TRBJ2-7; D gene: .; V gene: TRBV20-1; CDR3 DNA: TGCAGTGCTCCCCGGACAGATTTGCAGTACTTC; CDR3 protein: CSAPRTDLQYF
clone size: .; J gene: TRBJ1-5; D gene: .; V gene: TRBV19; CDR3 DNA: TGTGCCAGTAGTCCCCATGGCAATCAGCCCCAGCATTTT; CDR3 protein: CASSPHGNQPQHF
clone size: .; J gene: TRBJ2-5; D gene: .; V gene: TRBV6-2/TRBV6-3; CDR3 DNA: TGTGCCAGCAGTTACCCCGCCGCCGGCCGGGGGGCTGAGACCCAGTACTTC; CDR3 protein: CASSYPAAGRGAETQYF
clone size: .; J gene: TRBJ2-7; D gene: TRBD2; V gene: TRBV29-1; CDR3 DNA: TGCAGCGTTGAATCGCGGGAGGGCTCCTACGAGCAGTACTTC; CDR3 protein: CSVESREGSYEQYF
clone size: .; J gene: TRBJ2-1; D gene: .; V gene: TRBV11-2; CDR3 DNA: TGTGCCAGCAGTCAAGCTAGCTCCTACAATGAGCAGTTCTTC; CDR3 protein: CASSQASSYNEQFF
clone size: .; J gene: TRBJ2-7; D gene: TRBD2; V gene: TRBV7-9; CDR3 DNA: TGTGCCAGCAGTGGGGGGGTTGGTTACGAGCAGTACTTC; CDR3 protein: CASSGGVGYEQYF
clone size: .; J gene: TRBJ2-7; D gene: TRBD1; V gene: TRBV5-4; CDR3 DNA: TGTGCCAGCAGCTTCCCGGGACAGGGATCCCACTTC; CDR3 protein: CASSFPGQGSHF
clone size: .; J gene: TRBJ1-6; D gene: .; V gene: TRBV28; CDR3 DNA: TGTGCCACCCCGGGGCGGGGGGATTCACCCCTCCACTTT; CDR3 protein: CATPGRGDSPLHF
clone size: .; J gene: TRBJ2-2; D gene: .; V gene: TRBV2; CDR3 DNA: TGTGCCAGCAGCCCCAGGCACACCGGGGAGCTGTTTTTT; CDR3 protein: CASSPRHTGELFF
clone size: .; J gene: TRBJ2-5; D gene: TRBD2; V gene: TRBV5-4; CDR3 DNA: TGTGCCAGCAGCCCGACTAGCGGGACCCAAGAGACCCAGTACTTC; CDR3 protein: CASSPTSGTQETQYF
clone size: .; J gene: TRBJ2-7; D gene: TRBD1; V gene: TRBV28; CDR3 DNA: TGTGCCAGCAGACTAGGGACAGCCTACGAGCAGTACTTC; CDR3 protein: CASRLGTAYEQYF
clone size: .; J gene: TRBJ1-1; D gene: .; V gene: TRBV4-1; CDR3 DNA: TGCGCCAGCAGCCAAGTGGGGAGGACTGAAGCTTTCTTT; CDR3 protein: CASSQVGRTEAFF
clone size: .; J gene: TRBJ2-1; D gene: TRBD2; V gene: TRBV11-3; CDR3 DNA: TGTGCCAGCAGCTTAGACGCGGGAGCGGTGGACAATGAGCAGTTCTTC; CDR3 protein: CASSLDAGAVDNEQFF
clone size: .; J gene: TRBJ1-5; D gene: TRBD1; V gene: TRBV6-5; CDR3 DNA: TGTGCCAGCAGTTACTCTCACAGGGGGGTCCATCAGCCCCAGCATTTT; CDR3 protein: CASSYSHRGVHQPQHF
clone size: once; J gene: TRBJ2-7; D gene: .; V gene: TRBV7-2; CDR3 DNA: TGTGCCAGCAGCTTGTTTACAACCTACGAGCAGTACTTC; CDR3 protein: CASSLFTTYEQYF
clone size: .; J gene: TRBJ2-3; D gene: TRBD2; V gene: TRBV7-3; CDR3 DNA: TGTGCCAGCAGCTTACTAGCGGGAGGGCCCCATACGCAGTATTTT; CDR3 protein: CASSLLAGGPHTQYF
clone size: .; J gene: TRBJ2-5; D gene: TRBD2; V gene: TRBV7-2; CDR3 DNA: TGTGCCAGCAGCTTAGCGCTAGCGGGAGGTCAAGAGACCCAGTACTTC; CDR3 protein: CASSLALAGGQETQYF
clone size: .; J gene: TRBJ1-3; D gene: TRBD1; V gene: TRBV6-2/TRBV6-3; CDR3 DNA: TGTGCCAGCAGCAGAGACAGGGGCCCGTCTGGAAACACCATATATTTT; CDR3 protein: CASSRDRGPSGNTIYF
clone size: once; J gene: TRBJ2-2; D gene: TRBD1; V gene: TRBV7-2; CDR3 DNA: TGTGCCAGCAGCTTTCTGGGACAGACGAACACCGGGGAGCTGTTTTTT; CDR3 protein: CASSFLGQTNTGELFF
clone size: .; J gene: TRBJ1-2; D gene: TRBD1; V gene: TRBV19; CDR3 DNA: TGTGCCAGTAGTCCTTCCGGGACAGTGAACTATGGCTACACCTTC; CDR3 protein: CASSPSGTVNYGYTF
clone size: .; J gene: TRBJ2-3; D gene: .; V gene: TRBV5-1; CDR3 DNA: TGCGCCAGCAGCTTGGGGGACAGGCATAGCGGGAGCACAGATACGCAGTATTTT; CDR3 protein: CASSLGDRHSGSTDTQYF
clone size: .; J gene: TRBJ2-3; D gene: TRBD2; V gene: TRBV10-3; CDR3 DNA: TGTGCCATCAGTCTAGCGGACTACACAGATACGCAGTATTTT; CDR3 protein: CAISLADYTDTQYF
clone size: .; J gene: TRBJ2-7; D gene: TRBD2; V gene: TRBV28; CDR3 DNA: TGTGCCAGCAGTTTATCGCTAGCGGGAGGGCACGAGCAGTACTTC; CDR3 protein: CASSLSLAGGHEQYF
clone size: .; J gene: TRBJ2-7; D gene: TRBD1; V gene: TRBV11-2; CDR3 DNA: TGTGCCAGCAGCTTCGGGACAGAGACATACGAGCAGTACTTC; CDR3 protein: CASSFGTETYEQYF
clone size: .; J gene: TRBJ2-1; D gene: .; V gene: TRBV9; CDR3 DNA: TGTGCCAGCGGTTCCCTCGGAGTCAATGAGCAGTTCTTC; CDR3 protein: CASGSLGVNEQFF
clone size: .; J gene: TRBJ2-3; D gene: TRBD2; V gene: TRBV29-1; CDR3 DNA: TGCAGCGTTGGTGGGACTAGCGGGAGCCAGGGCACAGATACGCAGTATTTT; CDR3 protein: CSVGGTSGSQGTDTQYF
clone size: once; J gene: TRBJ1-2; D gene: TRBD1; V gene: TRBV18; CDR3 DNA: TGTGCCAGCTCACCGCCGGGACAGGGCAATGGCTACACCTTC; CDR3 protein: CASSPPGQGNGYTF
clone size: .; J gene: TRBJ2-7; D gene: TRBD1; V gene: TRBV7-9; CDR3 DNA: TGTGCCAGCAGCCGCAGGGACAGCGACCAGCAGTACTTC; CDR3 protein: CASSRRDSDQQYF
clone size: .; J gene: TRBJ2-1; D gene: TRBD2; V gene: TRBV7-9; CDR3 DNA: TGTGCCAGCAGCCCCAGAGCGGGAGATGCCTACAATGAGCAGTTCTTC; CDR3 protein: CASSPRAGDAYNEQFF
clone size: .; J gene: TRBJ1-2; D gene: TRBD1; V gene: TRBV29-1; CDR3 DNA: TGCAGCCTGGGGACAGACTATGGCTACACCTTC; CDR3 protein: CSLGTDYGYTF
clone size: .; J gene: TRBJ2-3; D gene: .; V gene: TRBV29-1; CDR3 DNA: TGCAGCGTTTCAGGGGAAACAAGCACAGATACGCAGTATTTT; CDR3 protein: CSVSGETSTDTQYF
clone size: .; J gene: TRBJ1-2; D gene: TRBD1; V gene: TRBV7-9; CDR3 DNA: TGTGCCAGCAGCCCTCGGACAGGGGAAGTCGGCTACACCTTC; CDR3 protein: CASSPRTGEVGYTF
clone size: .; J gene: TRBJ2-7; D gene: .; V gene: TRBV12-3/TRBV12-4; CDR3 DNA: TGTGCCAGCAGGGGGGACAATTCCTACGAGCAGTACTTC; CDR3 protein: CASRGDNSYEQYF
clone size: once; J gene: TRBJ1-2; D gene: .; V gene: TRBV20-1; CDR3 DNA: TGCAGTGTATTCCTTGACTATGGCTACACCTTC; CDR3 protein: CSVFLDYGYTF
clone size: many; J gene: TRBJ1-3; D gene: .; V gene: TRBV9; CDR3 DNA: TGTGCCAGCAGCGCGGATAACAGGGCTTCTGGAAACACCATATATTTT; CDR3 protein: CASSADNRASGNTIYF
clone size: many; J gene: TRBJ1-2; D gene: .; V gene: TRBV6-2/TRBV6-3; CDR3 DNA: TGTGCCAGCAGTTACGAGGGAGGGAGCTATGGCTACACCTTC; CDR3 protein: CASSYEGGSYGYTF
clone size: .; J gene: TRBJ2-5; D gene: .; V gene: TRBV19; CDR3 DNA: TGTGCCAGTAGTATAGACCCCACTGTGGAGACCCAGTACTTC; CDR3 protein: CASSIDPTVETQYF
clone size: .; J gene: TRBJ2-1; D gene: TRBD2; V gene: TRBV28; CDR3 DNA: TGTGCCAGCAGTTTGGGACTAGCGGTATCCTTAGCCAATGAGCAGTTCTTC; CDR3 protein: CASSLGLAVSLANEQFF
clone size: .; J gene: TRBJ2-3; D gene: TRBD2; V gene: TRBV27; CDR3 DNA: TGTGCCAGCAGTTTGGGTAGCGGGTACCCACCTACGCAGTATTTT; CDR3 protein: CASSLGSGYPPTQYF
clone size: .; J gene: TRBJ2-7; D gene: TRBD2; V gene: TRBV7-2; CDR3 DNA: TGTGCCAGCAGCTTGGCCCCGCTGGGGGGGGGCTCCTACGAGCAGTACTTC; CDR3 protein: CASSLAPLGGGSYEQYF
clone size: many; J gene: TRBJ2-1; D gene: TRBD1; V gene: TRBV18; CDR3 DNA: TGTGCCAGCTCAAACACAGGGGGGAATGAGCAGTTCTTC; CDR3 protein: CASSNTGGNEQFF
clone size: .; J gene: TRBJ2-2; D gene: .; V gene: TRBV19; CDR3 DNA: TGTGCCAGTAGTATAAGGGGACACCTAACCGGGGAGCTGTTTTTT; CDR3 protein: CASSIRGHLTGELFF
clone size: .; J gene: TRBJ1-2; D gene: .; V gene: TRBV6-1; CDR3 DNA: TGTGCCAGCAGTGAAGCGTCATCCAGTAACTATGGCTACACCTTC; CDR3 protein: CASSEASSSNYGYTF
clone size: few; J gene: TRBJ2-2; D gene: TRBD1; V gene: TRBV6-5; CDR3 DNA: TGTGCCAGCAGTTACGGACAGGGGAACACCGGGGAGCTGTTTTTT; CDR3 protein: CASSYGQGNTGELFF
clone size: .; J gene: TRBJ2-7; D gene: TRBD2; V gene: TRBV7-2; CDR3 DNA: TGTGCCAGCAGACCTAGCGGCTACTCCTACGAGCAGTACTTC; CDR3 protein: CASRPSGYSYEQYF
clone size: .; J gene: TRBJ1-1; D gene: .; V gene: TRBV7-9; CDR3 DNA: TGTGCCAGCAGCAAGGCAGCGTTGAACACTGAAGCTTTCTTT; CDR3 protein: CASSKAALNTEAFF
clone size: .; J gene: TRBJ1-4; D gene: .; V gene: TRBV4-3; CDR3 DNA: TGCGCCAGCAGCCAAGATTGGACTCTTAATGAAAAACTGTTTTTT; CDR3 protein: CASSQDWTLNEKLFF